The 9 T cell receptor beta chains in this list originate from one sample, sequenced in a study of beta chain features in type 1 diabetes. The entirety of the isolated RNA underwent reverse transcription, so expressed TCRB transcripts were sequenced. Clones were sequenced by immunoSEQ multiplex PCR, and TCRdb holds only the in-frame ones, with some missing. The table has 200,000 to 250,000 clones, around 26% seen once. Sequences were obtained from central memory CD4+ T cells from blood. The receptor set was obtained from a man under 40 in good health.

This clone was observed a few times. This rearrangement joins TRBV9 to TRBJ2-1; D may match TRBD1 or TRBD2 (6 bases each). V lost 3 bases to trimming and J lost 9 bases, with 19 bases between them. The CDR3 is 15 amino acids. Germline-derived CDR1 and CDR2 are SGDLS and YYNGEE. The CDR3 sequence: CASSEGGSYRSEQFF. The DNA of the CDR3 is TGTGCCAGCAGCGAAGGGGGGAGCTATCGTAGTGAGCAGTTCTTC. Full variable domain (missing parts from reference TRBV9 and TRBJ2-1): DSGVTQTPKHLITATGQRVTLRCSPRSGDLSVYWYQQSLDQGLQFLIQYYNGEERAKGNILERFSAQQFPDLHSELNLSSLELGDSALYFCASSEGGSYRSEQFFGPGTRLTVL.

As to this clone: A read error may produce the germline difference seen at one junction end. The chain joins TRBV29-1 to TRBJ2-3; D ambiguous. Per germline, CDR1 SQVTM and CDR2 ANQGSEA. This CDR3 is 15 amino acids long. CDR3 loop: CSAEPGTLNTDTQYF. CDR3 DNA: TGCAGCGCTGAACCGGGCACTTTAAACACAGATACGCAGTATTTT.

The CDR3 DNA reads as TGTGCCAGCAGCCTTAGGATAGGTAGTGCCTACAATGAGCAGTTCTTC. Residues: CASSLRIGSAYNEQFF. This chain links TRBV9 with TRBJ2-1; D gene uncertain. The CDR3 spans 16 residues. In germline, CDR1 is SGDLS, CDR2 YYNGEE. V lost 4 bases to trimming and J lost 2 bases, with 16 bases between them.

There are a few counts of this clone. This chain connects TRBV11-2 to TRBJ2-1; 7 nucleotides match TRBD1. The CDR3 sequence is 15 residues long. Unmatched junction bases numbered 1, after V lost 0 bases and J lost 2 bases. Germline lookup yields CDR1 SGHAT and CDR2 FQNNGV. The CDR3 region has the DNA TGTGCCAGCAGCTTAGAGGGACAGCCCTACAATGAGCAGTTCTTC. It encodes CASSLEGQPYNEQFF.

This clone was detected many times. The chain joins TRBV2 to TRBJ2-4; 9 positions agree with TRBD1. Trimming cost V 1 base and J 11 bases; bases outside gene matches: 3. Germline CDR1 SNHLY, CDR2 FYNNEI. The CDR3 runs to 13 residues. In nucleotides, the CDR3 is TGTGCCAGCAGTGAAGGGGACAGGGCCCTTCAGTACTTC. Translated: CASSEGDRALQYF.

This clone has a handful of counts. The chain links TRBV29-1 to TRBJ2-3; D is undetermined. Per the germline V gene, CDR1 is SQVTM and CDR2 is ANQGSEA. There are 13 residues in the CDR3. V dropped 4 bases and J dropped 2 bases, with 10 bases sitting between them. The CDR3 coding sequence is TGCAGCGTTGTGCCCCAAGTCACAGATACGCAGTATTTT. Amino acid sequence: CSVVPQVTDTQYF.

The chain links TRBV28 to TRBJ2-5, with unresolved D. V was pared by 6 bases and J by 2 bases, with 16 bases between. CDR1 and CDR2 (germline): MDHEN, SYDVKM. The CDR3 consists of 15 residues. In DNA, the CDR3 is TGTGCCAGCAGGGCGGCCTTCGGGCGACAAGAGACCCAGTACTTC. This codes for CASRAAFGRQETQYF.

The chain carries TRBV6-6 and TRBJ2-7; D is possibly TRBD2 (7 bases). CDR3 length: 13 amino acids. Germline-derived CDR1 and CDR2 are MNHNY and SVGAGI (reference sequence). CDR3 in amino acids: CSVAGANSYEQYF. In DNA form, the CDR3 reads TGTTCGGTGGCGGGGGCTAACTCCTACGAGCAGTACTTC.

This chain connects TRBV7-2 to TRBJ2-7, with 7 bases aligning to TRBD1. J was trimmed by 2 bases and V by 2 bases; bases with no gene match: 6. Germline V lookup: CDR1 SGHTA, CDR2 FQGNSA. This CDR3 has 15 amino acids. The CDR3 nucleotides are TGTGCCAGCAGCTTATGGGACAGTCCTACCTACGAGCAGTACTTC. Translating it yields CASSLWDSPTYEQYF.